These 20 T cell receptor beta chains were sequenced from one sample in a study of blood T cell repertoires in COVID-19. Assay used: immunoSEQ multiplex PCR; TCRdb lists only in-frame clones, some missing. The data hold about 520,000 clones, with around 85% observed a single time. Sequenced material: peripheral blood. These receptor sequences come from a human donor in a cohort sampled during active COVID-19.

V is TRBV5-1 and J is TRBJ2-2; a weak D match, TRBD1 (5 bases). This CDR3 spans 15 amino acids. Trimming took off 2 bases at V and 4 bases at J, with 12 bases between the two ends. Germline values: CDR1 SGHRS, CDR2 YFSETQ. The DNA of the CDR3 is TGCGCCAGCAGCTTTAGCCAGGGAAGCACCGGGGAGCTGTTTTTT. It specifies CASSFSQGSTGELFF.

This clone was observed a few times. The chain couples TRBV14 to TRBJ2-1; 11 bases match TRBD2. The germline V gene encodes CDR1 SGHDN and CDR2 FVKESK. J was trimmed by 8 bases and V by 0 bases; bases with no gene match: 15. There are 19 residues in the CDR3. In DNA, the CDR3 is TGTGCCAGCAGCCAAGATCGGGCCCCCGGGACTAGCGGTCGATATGAGCAGTTCTTC. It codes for CASSQDRAPGTSGRYEQFF.

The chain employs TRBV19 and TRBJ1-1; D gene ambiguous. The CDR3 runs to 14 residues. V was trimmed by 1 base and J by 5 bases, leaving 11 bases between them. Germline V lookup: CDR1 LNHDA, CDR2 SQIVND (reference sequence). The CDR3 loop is CASSIVRGITEAFF. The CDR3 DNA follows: TGTGCCAGTAGTATAGTTCGGGGTATAACTGAAGCTTTCTTT.

This chain's CDR3 is CASSFSSGRANEQFF. The CDR3 DNA follows: TGCGCCAGCAGCTTCTCCAGCGGGAGGGCAAATGAGCAGTTCTTC. The chain is built from TRBV5-1 and TRBJ2-1, with TRBD2 identical over 10 bases. Germline V gene lookup returns CDR1 SGHRS and CDR2 YFSETQ. The CDR3 has 15 amino acids. Trimming cost V 2 bases and J 7 bases; bases outside gene matches: 6.

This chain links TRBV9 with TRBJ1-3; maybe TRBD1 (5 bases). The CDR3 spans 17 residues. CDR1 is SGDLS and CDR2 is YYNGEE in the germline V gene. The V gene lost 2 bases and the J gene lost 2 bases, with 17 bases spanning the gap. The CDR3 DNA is TGTGCCAGCAGCGTTCGCGACAGCCGTTACGCTGGAAACACCATATATTTT. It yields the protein CASSVRDSRYAGNTIYF.

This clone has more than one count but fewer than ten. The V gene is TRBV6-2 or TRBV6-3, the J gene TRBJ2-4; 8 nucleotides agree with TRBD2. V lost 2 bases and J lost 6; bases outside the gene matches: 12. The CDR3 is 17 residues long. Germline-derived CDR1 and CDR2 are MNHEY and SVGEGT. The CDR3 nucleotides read TGTGCCAGCAGTTACGGGTTCTTAGCGGGATACAGAAACATTCAGTACTTC. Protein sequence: CASSYGFLAGYRNIQYF.

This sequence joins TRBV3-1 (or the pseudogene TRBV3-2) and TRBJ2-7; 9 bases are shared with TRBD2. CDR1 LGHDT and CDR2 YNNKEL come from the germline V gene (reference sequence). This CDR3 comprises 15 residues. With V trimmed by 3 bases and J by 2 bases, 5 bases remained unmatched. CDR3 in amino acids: CASSQYSGGPYEQYF. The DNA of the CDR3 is TGTGCCAGCAGCCAGTATAGCGGGGGTCCCTACGAGCAGTACTTC.

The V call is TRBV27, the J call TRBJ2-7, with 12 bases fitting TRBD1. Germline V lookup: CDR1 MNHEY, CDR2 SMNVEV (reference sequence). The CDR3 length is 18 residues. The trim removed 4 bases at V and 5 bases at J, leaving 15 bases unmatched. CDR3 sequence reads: CASSSLQRTGQGADEQYF. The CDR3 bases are TGTGCCAGCAGTTCCCTCCAAAGAACGGGACAGGGGGCCGACGAGCAGTACTTC.

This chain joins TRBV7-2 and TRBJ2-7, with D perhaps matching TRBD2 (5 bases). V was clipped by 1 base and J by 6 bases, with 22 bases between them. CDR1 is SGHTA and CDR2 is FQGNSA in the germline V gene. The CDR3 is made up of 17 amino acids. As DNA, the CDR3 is TGTGCCAGCAGCTTAGGAGGCTACGGAGGAAGGCGAACCGAGCAGTACTTC. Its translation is CASSLGGYGGRRTEQYF.

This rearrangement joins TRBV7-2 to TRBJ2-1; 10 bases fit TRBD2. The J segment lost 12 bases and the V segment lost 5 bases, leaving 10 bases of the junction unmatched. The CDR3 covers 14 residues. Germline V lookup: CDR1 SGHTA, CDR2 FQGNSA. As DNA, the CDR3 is TGTGCCAGCAGCATTCCCGGGACTAGCGCCCCGCAGTTCTTC. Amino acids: CASSIPGTSAPQFF. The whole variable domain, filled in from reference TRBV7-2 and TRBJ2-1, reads GAGVSQSPSNKVTEKGKDVELRCDPISGHTALYWYRQSLGQGLEFLIYFQGNSAPDKSGLPSDRFSAERTGGSVSTLTIQRTQQEDSAVYLCASSIPGTSAPQFFGPGTRLTVL.

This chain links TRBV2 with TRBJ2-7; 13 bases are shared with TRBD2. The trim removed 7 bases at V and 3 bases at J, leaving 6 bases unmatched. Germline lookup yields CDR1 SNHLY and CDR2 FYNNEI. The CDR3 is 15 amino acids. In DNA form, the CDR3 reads TGTGCCAGCACCCGGACTAGCGGGAGTAACTACGAGCAGTACTTC. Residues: CASTRTSGSNYEQYF.

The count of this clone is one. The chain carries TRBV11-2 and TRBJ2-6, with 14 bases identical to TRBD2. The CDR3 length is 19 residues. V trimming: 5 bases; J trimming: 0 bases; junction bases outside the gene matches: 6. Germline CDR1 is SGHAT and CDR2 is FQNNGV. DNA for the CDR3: TGTGCCAGCAGCCGTTCGACTAGCGGGAGGGCCTCTGGGGCCAACGTCCTGACTTTC. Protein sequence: CASSRSTSGRASGANVLTF.

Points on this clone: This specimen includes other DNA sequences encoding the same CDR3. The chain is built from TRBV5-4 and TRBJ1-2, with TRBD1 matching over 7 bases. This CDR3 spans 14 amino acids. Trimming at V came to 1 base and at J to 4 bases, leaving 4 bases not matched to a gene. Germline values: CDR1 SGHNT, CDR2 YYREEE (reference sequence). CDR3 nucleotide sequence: TGTGCCAGCAGCTTGAGAGGGGGCGGCTATGGCTACACCTTC. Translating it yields CASSLRGGGYGYTF.

The CDR3 sequence is CAWRGADNQPQHF. CDR3 nucleotides: TGTGCCTGGAGAGGGGCAGACAATCAGCCCCAGCATTTT. The rearrangement uses TRBV30 and TRBJ1-5, with TRBD1 as a possible D gene (5 bases). V was trimmed by 3 bases and J by 3 bases, leaving 9 bases between them. This CDR3 is built from 13 residues. In germline, CDR1 is GTSNPN, CDR2 SVGIG (reference sequence).

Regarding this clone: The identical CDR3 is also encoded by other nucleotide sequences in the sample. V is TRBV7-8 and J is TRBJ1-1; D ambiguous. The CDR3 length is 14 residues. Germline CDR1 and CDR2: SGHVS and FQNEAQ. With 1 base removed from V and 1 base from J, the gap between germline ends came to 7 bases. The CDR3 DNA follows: TGTGCCAGCAGCTTAGTATCCGGGAACACTGAAGCTTTCTTT. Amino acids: CASSLVSGNTEAFF.

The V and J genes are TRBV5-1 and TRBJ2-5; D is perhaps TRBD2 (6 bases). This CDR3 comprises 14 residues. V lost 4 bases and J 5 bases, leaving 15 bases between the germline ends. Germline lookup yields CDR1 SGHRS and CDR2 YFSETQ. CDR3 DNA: TGCGCCAGCAGCCCCCGCGGAGGGGACGAGACCCAGTACTTC. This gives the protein CASSPRGGDETQYF.

DNA for the CDR3: TGTGCCAGCAGTCTGCCGGCATTACAGGGGAAGTATGGCTACACCTTC. It yields the protein CASSLPALQGKYGYTF. This rearrangement joins TRBV28 to TRBJ1-2, with 7 bases matching TRBD1. The CDR3 covers 16 residues. Germline V gene data show CDR1 as MDHEN and CDR2 as SYDVKM. V gave up 5 bases and J gave up 5 bases; unmatched junction bases: 14.

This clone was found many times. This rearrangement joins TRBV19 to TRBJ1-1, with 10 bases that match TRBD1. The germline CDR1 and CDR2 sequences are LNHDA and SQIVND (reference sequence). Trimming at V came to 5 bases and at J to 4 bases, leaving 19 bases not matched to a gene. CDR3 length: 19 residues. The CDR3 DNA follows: TGTGCCAGTAGTTTGCCGGGGACAGGGGCCTCGGGAGTAGTCACTGAAGCTTTCTTT. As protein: CASSLPGTGASGVVTEAFF.

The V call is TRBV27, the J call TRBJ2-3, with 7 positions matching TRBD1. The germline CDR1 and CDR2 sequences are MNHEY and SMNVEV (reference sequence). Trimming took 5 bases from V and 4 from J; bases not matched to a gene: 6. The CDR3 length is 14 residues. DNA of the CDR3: TGTGCCAGCAGTAAGGACCAGGGGGCAGATACGCAGTATTTT. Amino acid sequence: CASSKDQGADTQYF.

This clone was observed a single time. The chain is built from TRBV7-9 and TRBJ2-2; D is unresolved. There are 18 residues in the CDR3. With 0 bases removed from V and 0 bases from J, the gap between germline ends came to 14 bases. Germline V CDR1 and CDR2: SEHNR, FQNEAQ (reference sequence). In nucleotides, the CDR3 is TGTGCCAGCAGCTTAGCGGTTGGATGGCTAGCGAACACCGGGGAGCTGTTTTTT. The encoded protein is CASSLAVGWLANTGELFF.